Below are 19 T cell receptor beta chains sequenced from a single sample in a study of blood T cells in healthy people across ages. Then a second PCR, running roughly 7 to 11 cycles, was carried out with a sample-barcoded 5' primer and a J-beta primer mix. From the 5' RACE reads, TCRdb called clonotypes with MiXCR, one entry per CDR3 protein. The table lists about 1.1 million distinct CDR3 sequences, less than 45% of them singletons. Sequenced sample: blood. The receptors originated from a man aged 18 to 30 in good health.

This clonotype has a handful of counts. CDR3 sequence (DNA): TGTGCCAGCAGCGGGAGGGACAGGGCTTACAATGAGCAGTTCTTC. Amino acid sequence: CASSGRDRAYNEQFF. The chain recombines TRBV9 with TRBJ2-1; 9 bases match TRBD1. CDR3 length equals 15 residues. J was trimmed by 4 bases and V by 3 bases; bases with no gene match: 5. The germline V gene encodes CDR1 SGDLS and CDR2 YYNGEE.

The chain links TRBV12-3 or TRBV12-4 to TRBJ1-1; D is ambiguous. The CDR3 covers 13 residues. Trimming took off 6 bases at V and 4 bases at J, with 12 bases between the two ends. This CDR3 reads CASRPREATEAFF. The CDR3 DNA is TGTGCCAGCAGACCACGGGAGGCCACTGAAGCTTTCTTT.

This chain links TRBV5-1 with TRBJ2-2, with a weak D call TRBD1 (6 bases). V was trimmed by 3 bases and J by 6 bases, leaving 21 bases between them. CDR1 and CDR2 from the germline V gene are SGHRS and YFSETQ. CDR3 length: 17 residues. Here the CDR3 reads CASSSGTTYTRAGELFF. CDR3 sequence (DNA): TGCGCCAGCAGCTCGGGGACAACCTATACACGGGCCGGGGAGCTGTTTTTT.

The chain uses TRBV7-9 and TRBJ2-3, with D unresolved. The CDR3 has 17 amino acids. The V end lost 5 bases, the J end lost 1 base, and 19 bases lay between the germline ends. Germline V gene lookup returns CDR1 SEHNR and CDR2 FQNEAQ (reference sequence). Written as DNA, the CDR3 is TGTGCCAGCAGCATGAGGTCTGGACCTTTAGGCACAGATACGCAGTATTTT. Amino acid sequence: CASSMRSGPLGTDTQYF.

This chain connects TRBV2 to TRBJ2-7, with no clear D. CDR1 SNHLY and CDR2 FYNNEI come from the germline V gene. This CDR3 comprises 16 residues. The germline V and J ends were trimmed by 2 bases and 2 bases, with 16 bases remaining between them. This CDR3 is CASSETPQTFAYEQYF. The CDR3 region has the DNA TGTGCCAGCAGTGAAACCCCACAAACCTTCGCCTACGAGCAGTACTTC.

This clonotype was seen just once. V and J are TRBV12-3 or TRBV12-4 and TRBJ1-5; the match to TRBD1 covers 11 bases. This CDR3 comprises 15 residues. The V gene end was trimmed by 5 bases and the J gene end by 3 bases; junction bases not matched to a gene: 3. As DNA, the CDR3 is TGTGCCAGCAGTGGGACAGGGGGAGTCAATCAGCCCCAGCATTTT. It yields the protein CASSGTGGVNQPQHF.

This clonotype has just a few counts. This sequence joins TRBV28 and TRBJ1-1, with 7 nucleotides matching TRBD1. This CDR3 comprises 14 residues. The J segment lost 8 bases and the V segment lost 2 bases, leaving 8 bases of the junction unmatched. Germline V gene lookup returns CDR1 MDHEN and CDR2 SYDVKM. The CDR3 loop is CASSLKDRYGEAFF. CDR3 coding DNA: TGTGCCAGCAGTTTAAAGGACAGGTATGGGGAAGCTTTCTTT. Using reference TRBV28 and TRBJ1-1 for the parts outside the CDR3, the full variable domain is DVKVTQSSRYLVKRTGEKVFLECVQDMDHENMFWYRQDPGLGLRLIYFSYDVKMKEKGDIPEGYSVSREKKERFSLILESASTNQTSMYLCASSLKDRYGEAFFGQGTRLTVV.

J is TRBJ1-6 and V is TRBV6-5, with TRBD1 matching 7 bases. V gave up 0 bases and J gave up 7 bases; unmatched junction bases: 6. The germline CDR1 and CDR2 sequences are MNHEY and SVGAGI. CDR3 size: 16 residues. This CDR3 reads CASSYSPQGTNSPLHF. In nucleotides, the CDR3 is TGTGCCAGCAGTTACTCACCACAGGGGACGAATTCACCCCTCCACTTT.

This clonotype has a handful of counts. The V gene is TRBV7-9, the J gene TRBJ1-1; the match to TRBD1 covers 9 bases. Germline CDR1 SEHNR, CDR2 FQNEAQ (reference sequence). V trimming: 6 bases; J trimming: 7 bases; junction bases outside the gene matches: 9. The CDR3 extends over 14 amino acids. In DNA form, the CDR3 reads TGTGCCAGCAGGCGGACAGGGGAAAACCGTGAAGCTTTCTTT. Its protein is CASRRTGENREAFF.

This clonotype has more than one count but fewer than ten. The V call is TRBV4-3, the J call TRBJ2-1; 9 nucleotides line up with TRBD2. CDR3 length equals 17 residues. Germline CDR1 reads LGHNA; CDR2 reads YSLEER. V shed 0 bases and J 5 bases; nucleotides not matched to a gene: 8. The DNA for the CDR3 is TGCGCCAGCAGCCAAGACGCAAGAGCGGGGGGCCACAATGAGCAGTTCTTC. It specifies CASSQDARAGGHNEQFF.

This clonotype was counted a few times. The CDR3 loop is CSVEGGLFLLYNEQYF. The CDR3 DNA is TGCAGCGTTGAAGGGGGACTCTTTTTACTATACAATGAGCAGTACTTC. The chain is built from TRBV29-1 and TRBJ2-5; maybe TRBD2 (6 bases). Between the trimmed V and J ends, which lost 1 base and 11 bases, there was a span of 26 bases. The CDR3 is made up of 16 amino acids. CDR1 is SQVTM and CDR2 is ANQGSEA in the germline V gene. The full variable domain, completed using reference TRBV29-1 and TRBJ2-5, is SAVISQKPSRDICQRGTSLTIQCQVDSQVTMMFWYRQQPGQSLTLIATANQGSEATYESGFVIDKFPISRPNLTFSTLTVSNMSPEDSSIYLCSVEGGLFLLYNEQYFGPGTRLLVL.

This clonotype was counted a few times. This chain joins TRBV5-1 and TRBJ2-7; 9 positions match TRBD1. The CDR3 is made up of 16 amino acids. Germline V lookup: CDR1 SGHRS, CDR2 YFSETQ. The V and J ends lost 2 bases and 6 bases, in that order; junction bases with no gene match: 12. This chain's CDR3 is CASSLLPGQGVSEQYF. For the CDR3, the DNA is TGCGCCAGCAGCTTATTACCGGGACAGGGTGTTTCCGAGCAGTACTTC.

This CDR3 is CSATTSGGYTDTQYF. The DNA of the CDR3 is TGCAGTGCTACAACTAGCGGGGGCTACACAGATACGCAGTATTTT. The chain couples TRBV20-1 to TRBJ2-3, with 11 nucleotides matching TRBD2. V shed 4 bases and J 2 bases; nucleotides not matched to a gene: 5. Germline CDR1 reads DFQATT; CDR2 reads SNEGSKA (reference sequence). The CDR3 is made up of 15 amino acids.

This clonotype has just one count. The rearrangement joins TRBV7-2 to TRBJ2-1; possibly TRBD1 for D (6 bases). There are 13 residues in the CDR3. Germline V lookup: CDR1 SGHTA, CDR2 FQGNSA. The V and J ends lost 6 bases and 5 bases respectively, with 11 bases between them. The CDR3 sequence: CASRKRTDNEQFF. The CDR3 DNA reads TGTGCCAGCAGGAAGAGGACAGACAATGAGCAGTTCTTC.

This clonotype was detected only a few times. The chain has TRBV29-1 and TRBJ1-4; D uncertain. CDR3 size: 13 residues. In germline, CDR1 is SQVTM, CDR2 ANQGSEA. Deletions cut 2 bases from V and 3 bases from J, with 7 bases between. The CDR3 region is CSVERQPNEKLFF. The CDR3 region has the DNA TGCAGCGTTGAAAGGCAGCCTAATGAAAAACTGTTTTTT. The variable domain in full, with the rest retrieved from reference TRBV29-1 and TRBJ1-4, is SAVISQKPSRDICQRGTSLTIQCQVDSQVTMMFWYRQQPGQSLTLIATANQGSEATYESGFVIDKFPISRPNLTFSTLTVSNMSPEDSSIYLCSVERQPNEKLFFGSGTQLSVL.

The chain is built from TRBV6-5 and TRBJ1-6; D ambiguous. CDR1 is MNHEY, CDR2 SVGAGI, per germline. This CDR3 has 13 residues. The V and J ends lost 5 bases and 8 bases respectively, with 10 bases between them. The CDR3 coding sequence is TGTGCCAGCAGTGACGAGGTAGATTCACCCCTCCACTTT. It translates to CASSDEVDSPLHF.

V is TRBV7-2 and J is TRBJ1-1; D perhaps matches TRBD1 (5 bases). V dropped 8 bases and J dropped 5 bases, with 18 bases sitting between them. The CDR3 extends over 14 amino acids. In germline, CDR1 is SGHTA, CDR2 FQGNSA. The CDR3 loop reads CASPQGGTGTEAFF. The CDR3 DNA reads TGTGCCAGCCCCCAGGGAGGGACCGGTACTGAAGCTTTCTTT.

This clonotype was seen a handful of times. V usage is TRBV6-5 and J usage is TRBJ2-5; no clear D gene. The CDR3 length is 13 residues. Trimming stripped 3 bases from V and 4 bases from J, with 9 bases between. CDR1 MNHEY and CDR2 SVGAGI come from the germline V gene. The CDR3 coding sequence is TGTGCCAGCAGTTATGGGTGGGGAGAGACCCAGTACTTC. Encoded protein: CASSYGWGETQYF.

This clonotype has a count of ten or more. The rearrangement links TRBV20-1 to TRBJ2-2, with unresolved D. Germline CDR1 is DFQATT and CDR2 is SNEGSKA (reference sequence). This CDR3 region has 14 residues. Trimming removed 0 bases from V and 1 base from J, with 6 bases in between. In DNA form, the CDR3 reads TGCAGTGCTAGAGATGCGAGGAACACCGGGGAGCTGTTTTTT. It specifies CSARDARNTGELFF.